The sequence of this TCR beta chain was determined in a study of blood T cells in healthy people across ages. With a J-beta primer mix and a sample-barcoded 5' primer, a second PCR ran about 6 to 11 cycles. TCRdb re-called the 5' RACE reads with MiXCR, one entry per CDR3 protein. The repertoire consists of around 800,000 distinct CDR3 sequences, with approximately 48% occurring once and the leading ten covering about 19%. This clonotype was obtained from a man aged 60 to 75 in good health. Sequencing input: blood.

The CDR3 DNA sequence: TGCAGTGCTCCCGGGGTAGCGGGATACAATGAGCAGTTCTTC. Its protein is CSAPGVAGYNEQFF. This chain connects TRBV20-1 to TRBJ2-1; TRBD2 aligns across 8 bases. The CDR3 spans 14 residues. V lost 5 bases, J lost 4 bases, and 7 bases stayed unmatched. Germline lookup yields CDR1 DFQATT and CDR2 SNEGSKA (reference sequence).